A selection of T cell receptor beta chains follows, all from one sample in a study of T cell responses to AZD1222 COVID-19 vaccine. This table comes from immunoSEQ multiplex PCR, and its TCRdb copy is limited to in-frame clones, with some not included. Among about 27,000 clones listed, around 92% were seen once. The material sequenced was peripheral blood, taken 28 days after the second AZD1222 dose. The source of these receptors is an adult who received the AZD1222 COVID-19 vaccine. Each CDR3 is given with its conserved first and last residue. Fields, in order: V gene, clone size, J gene, D gene, CDR3 protein, CDR3 DNA. The D gene is left open where the match is weak. Size is omitted from some rows. Given values are once, few, many or a class for expanded clones.

TRBV4-1,few,TRBJ2-7,-,CASSQDRQLSSYEQYF,TGCGCCAGCAGCCAAGACCGGCAGTTGAGCTCCTACGAGCAGTACTTC
TRBV30,once,TRBJ1-2,-,CAWSVGQNYGYTF,TGTGCCTGGAGTGTAGGACAAAACTATGGCTACACCTTC
TRBV30,-,TRBJ2-7,TRBD1,CAWSAKGTDYEQYF,TGTGCCTGGAGTGCCAAGGGGACAGACTACGAGCAGTACTTC
TRBV18,-,TRBJ1-4,-,CASSQGPNEKLFF,TGTGCCAGCTCACAGGGCCCTAATGAAAAACTGTTTTTT
TRBV7-2,-,TRBJ1-6,-,CASSLRHFNNSPLHF,TGTGCCAGCAGCTTGAGACACTTTAATAATTCACCCCTCCACTTT
TRBV11-2,-,TRBJ2-3,-,CASSPGTPLTDTQYF,TGTGCCAGCAGTCCCGGGACTCCCCTCACAGATACGCAGTATTTT
TRBV6-5,-,TRBJ1-2,-,CASSYGGSIGYGYTF,TGTGCCAGCAGTTACGGGGGGAGTATTGGCTATGGCTACACCTTC
TRBV10-3,-,TRBJ2-1,-,CAISEAPDNEQFF,TGTGCCATCAGTGAGGCGCCAGACAATGAGCAGTTCTTC
TRBV25-1,once,TRBJ1-3,-,CASRGGGTSGNTIYF,TGTGCCAGCAGGGGGGGTGGGACCTCTGGAAACACCATATATTTT
TRBV12-5,-,TRBJ1-3,TRBD1,CASALNAGQGENTIYF,TGTGCTAGTGCCTTAAATGCCGGACAGGGGGAAAACACCATATATTTT
TRBV7-2,-,TRBJ2-2,-,CASGHGWETGELFF,TGTGCCAGCGGCCACGGATGGGAAACCGGGGAGCTGTTTTTT
TRBV5-4,-,TRBJ2-1,-,CASSLRSDLEQFF,TGTGCCAGCAGCTTGCGGTCCGATCTTGAGCAGTTCTTC
TRBV4-3,-,TRBJ1-2,TRBD1,CASSQDHGTGYGYTF,TGCGCCAGCAGCCAAGATCATGGGACAGGGTATGGCTACACCTTC
TRBV7-2,-,TRBJ2-1,-,CASSSVSVPTYNEQFF,TGTGCCAGCAGCTCCGTTAGCGTACCGACCTACAATGAGCAGTTCTTC
TRBV11-1,-,TRBJ2-7,-,CASSFEGSSYEQYF,TGTGCCAGCAGCTTTGAGGGCAGCTCCTACGAGCAGTACTTC
TRBV14,once,TRBJ1-6,TRBD1,CASSQLTGGYSPLHF,TGTGCCAGCAGCCAACTGACAGGGGGCTATTCACCCCTCCACTTT
TRBV5-1,-,TRBJ1-4,TRBD1,CASSTQTGANEKLFF,TGCGCCAGCAGCACCCAGACAGGGGCGAATGAAAAACTGTTTTTT
TRBV5-1,once,TRBJ1-4,TRBD1,CASSYLQGDVSEKLFF,TGCGCCAGCAGCTACTTACAGGGGGATGTGAGCGAAAAACTGTTTTTT
TRBV3-1/TRBV3-2,-,TRBJ2-1,TRBD2,CASSQQTTSGRPYNEQFF,TGTGCCAGCAGCCAACAGACGACTAGCGGGAGGCCGTACAATGAGCAGTTCTTC
TRBV30,once,TRBJ1-6,-,CAWSLSGYLKGSLHF,TGTGCCTGGAGTCTATCAGGGTACCTAAAGGGGTCCCTCCACTTT
TRBV6-5,-,TRBJ1-1,-,CASSNHRNTEAFF,TGTGCCAGCAGCAACCACAGGAACACTGAAGCTTTCTTT
TRBV10-3,-,TRBJ1-1,TRBD1,CAISDSGQGVAEAFF,TGTGCCATCAGTGATTCGGGACAGGGGGTTGCTGAAGCTTTCTTT
TRBV5-6,-,TRBJ2-6,TRBD1,CASSGQQGAGANVLTF,TGTGCCAGCAGCGGACAACAGGGGGCTGGGGCCAACGTCCTGACTTTC
TRBV18,-,TRBJ2-5,-,CASSPGSGRETQYF,TGTGCCAGCTCACCCGGGTCAGGGAGGGAGACCCAGTACTTC
TRBV9,-,TRBJ1-4,-,CASSVANRWDEKLFF,TGTGCCAGCAGCGTAGCTAACAGGTGGGATGAAAAACTGTTTTTT
TRBV7-9,few,TRBJ2-7,-,CASSFIGITGYEQYF,TGTGCCAGCAGCTTTATTGGGATTACCGGCTACGAGCAGTACTTC
TRBV28,-,TRBJ2-3,TRBD2,CASSSRASGRDTQYF,TGTGCCAGCAGTTCGCGCGCCAGCGGGAGGGATACGCAGTATTTT
TRBV24-1,-,TRBJ1-3,-,CATSDSAGTTGNTIYF,TGTGCCACCAGTGATTCTGCAGGGACTACTGGAAACACCATATATTTT
TRBV19,-,TRBJ1-2,TRBD1,CASSMGTGANYGYTF,TGTGCCAGTAGTATGGGGACAGGAGCTAACTATGGCTACACCTTC
TRBV7-2,-,TRBJ1-5,TRBD1,CASNPTGVRGQPQHF,TGTGCCAGCAACCCCACAGGGGTCAGGGGCCAGCCCCAGCATTTT
TRBV5-1,-,TRBJ1-5,TRBD1,CASSVGTGRNQPQHF,TGCGCCAGCAGCGTCGGGACAGGGCGAAATCAGCCCCAGCATTTT
TRBV10-3,-,TRBJ2-7,-,CAINNVGGYEQYF,TGTGCCATCAATAACGTCGGAGGATACGAGCAGTACTTC
TRBV29-1,-,TRBJ1-2,-,CSVFGPSNYGYTF,TGCAGCGTTTTCGGTCCTTCTAACTATGGCTACACCTTC
TRBV28,-,TRBJ2-3,TRBD2,CASSFWSSSGRLADTQYF,TGTGCCAGCAGTTTTTGGAGTTCTAGCGGGAGGTTAGCGGATACGCAGTATTTT
TRBV29-1,-,TRBJ2-5,TRBD2,CSARTSEKETQYF,TGCAGCGCTCGGACTAGCGAGAAAGAGACCCAGTACTTC
TRBV7-2,-,TRBJ1-6,-,CASSLVRGGGSPLHF,TGTGCCAGCAGCTTAGTGAGGGGCGGAGGGTCACCCCTCCACTTT
TRBV5-8,-,TRBJ2-2,TRBD1,CASSLTMIPNRGTGELFF,TGTGCCAGCAGCTTGACGATGATACCTAACAGGGGCACCGGGGAGCTGTTTTTT
TRBV20-1,-,TRBJ1-2,TRBD1,CSASFPLGTGRYYGYTF,TGCAGTGCTAGTTTCCCCTTAGGGACAGGGAGGTACTATGGCTACACCTTC
TRBV28,once,TRBJ2-1,TRBD2,CASSTRLAVNEQFF,TGTGCCAGCAGTACCCGACTAGCTGTCAATGAGCAGTTCTTC
TRBV7-2,-,TRBJ1-1,-,CASSPYGLNTEAFF,TGTGCCAGCAGCCCATATGGCTTGAACACTGAAGCTTTCTTT
TRBV30,-,TRBJ1-5,TRBD1,CAWSGGTGWDQPQHF,TGTGCCTGGAGTGGAGGGACAGGGTGGGATCAGCCCCAGCATTTT
TRBV18,-,TRBJ1-2,-,CASSRGGGYTF,TGTGCCAGCTCACGGGGTGGCGGCTACACCTTC
TRBV11-1,-,TRBJ2-3,-,CASSLPPQGTQYF,TGTGCCAGCAGCTTACCCCCCCAAGGGACGCAGTATTTT
TRBV27,-,TRBJ2-1,TRBD2,CASSHGTSSGEQFF,TGTGCCAGCAGTCACGGGACTAGTAGCGGTGAGCAGTTCTTC
TRBV6-4,-,TRBJ2-1,TRBD1,CATFNRDRGYNEQFF,TGTGCCACTTTCAACCGGGACAGGGGTTACAATGAGCAGTTCTTC
TRBV5-1,-,TRBJ2-7,TRBD1,CASSLGQGALRWGYEQYF,TGCGCCAGCAGCTTGGGACAGGGGGCGCTAAGGTGGGGATACGAGCAGTACTTC
TRBV30,once,TRBJ1-1,TRBD1,CAWAYRGRATEAFF,TGTGCCTGGGCCTACAGGGGAAGGGCCACTGAAGCTTTCTTT
TRBV9,few,TRBJ1-3,-,CASSPGNTIYF,TGTGCCAGTTCCCCCGGAAACACCATATATTTT
TRBV28,-,TRBJ2-7,-,CASSFQRGEQYF,TGTGCCAGCAGTTTTCAACGGGGCGAGCAGTACTTC
TRBV10-3,-,TRBJ1-1,-,CASSPHQGSGTEAFF,TGTGCCTCAAGTCCCCATCAGGGGTCAGGGACTGAAGCTTTCTTT
TRBV7-8,once,TRBJ2-1,TRBD2,CASSFMSGRDQGEQFF,TGTGCCAGCAGCTTCATGAGCGGGAGGGACCAAGGTGAGCAGTTCTTC
TRBV6-5,-,TRBJ1-2,-,CASSYGRRDGYTF,TGTGCCAGCAGTTACGGAAGGAGAGATGGCTACACCTTC
TRBV6-5,-,TRBJ2-2,-,CASSSLGTGELFF,TGTGCCAGCAGCTCTCTTGGGACCGGGGAGCTGTTTTTT
TRBV30,-,TRBJ2-2,TRBD2,CAWRASGVYTGELFF,TGTGCCTGGAGGGCTAGCGGGGTTTACACCGGGGAGCTGTTTTTT
TRBV6-6,-,TRBJ2-1,-,CASSAGLSNEQFF,TGTGCCAGCAGCGCGGGGCTGTCCAATGAGCAGTTCTTC
TRBV19,-,TRBJ1-3,-,CASSIGAAGNTIYF,TGTGCCAGTAGTATTGGGGCAGCAGGAAACACCATATATTTT
TRBV30,-,TRBJ1-4,-,CAWSAGQTLNEKLFF,TGTGCCTGGAGTGCGGGGCAGACCCTTAATGAAAAACTGTTTTTT
TRBV6-5,-,TRBJ1-3,-,CASSNSGTDNTIYF,TGTGCCAGCAGCAATTCCGGGACGGACAACACCATATATTTT
TRBV6-5,-,TRBJ2-1,-,CASGRQVTYNEQFF,TGTGCCAGCGGCCGACAGGTGACCTACAATGAGCAGTTCTTC